Below, 6 T cell receptor beta chains from the same sample are listed, as sequenced in a study of blood T cell repertoires in COVID-19. The table came from immunoSEQ multiplex PCR; TCRdb's copy has only in-frame clones and leaves some out. The sample carries 53,000 or so clones, more than 90% recorded once. The material sequenced was peripheral blood. The receptor source for this set is a human donor in a cohort sampled during active COVID-19.

V and J are TRBV6-6 and TRBJ1-1; TRBD1 matches at 11 bases. Trimming removed 6 bases from V and 3 bases from J; junction bases left unmatched: 6. The CDR3 totals 15 residues. CDR1 and CDR2 (germline): MNHNY, SVGAGI (reference sequence). The CDR3 protein is CASRRDRGAYTEAFF. As DNA, the CDR3 is TGTGCCAGCAGACGGGACAGGGGGGCATACACTGAAGCTTTCTTT.

The CDR3 region is CASSFGQRDQPQHF. DNA for the CDR3: TGCGCCAGCAGCTTTGGACAGAGGGATCAGCCCCAGCATTTT. The gene calls are TRBV5-1 and TRBJ1-5; a possible D gene is TRBD1 (6 bases). In germline, CDR1 is SGHRS, CDR2 YFSETQ. V was trimmed by 2 bases and J by 5 bases, leaving 11 bases between them. CDR3 length: 14 residues.

As DNA, the CDR3 is TGTGCCACCCCACCAACGACAGTTACCTACGAGCAGTACGTC. Translated, it gives CATPPTTVTYEQYV. This sequence joins TRBV24-1 and TRBJ2-7; possible D gene TRBD1, 5 bases. This CDR3 region has 14 residues. Between the trimmed V and J ends, which lost 9 bases and 2 bases, there was a span of 16 bases. CDR1 is KGHDR and CDR2 is SFDVKD in the germline V gene.

This rearrangement joins TRBV27 to TRBJ2-1, with 13 nucleotides matching TRBD2. The CDR3 is made up of 15 amino acids. CDR1 and CDR2 from the germline V gene are MNHEY and SMNVEV (reference sequence). V was pared by 4 bases and J by 5 bases, with 2 bases of the junction left unmatched. In DNA, the CDR3 is TGTGCCAGCAGTTCGGGGACTAGCGGGAACAATGAGCAGTTCTTC. Translated, it gives CASSSGTSGNNEQFF.

This clone was detected only once. This rearrangement joins TRBV5-1 to TRBJ1-6; tentative D call: TRBD1 (5 bases). Germline V CDR1 and CDR2: SGHRS, YFSETQ. The CDR3 is 16 amino acids. V gave up 2 bases and J gave up 2 bases, with 11 bases separating them. The CDR3 region is CASSLSGGPYNSPLHF. CDR3 nucleotide sequence: TGCGCCAGCAGCTTAAGCGGGGGACCCTATAATTCACCCCTCCACTTT.

In its sample, this clone was seen once. The CDR3 nucleotides read TGCGCCAGCAGCCCCGACAGGGGGTCCCTCGAGACCCAGTACTTC. Residues: CASSPDRGSLETQYF. The chain uses TRBV5-1 and TRBJ2-5; 9 nucleotides line up with TRBD1. The V gene's germline CDR1 is SGHRS and CDR2 YFSETQ. The CDR3 sequence is 15 residues long. J was trimmed by 5 bases and V by 4 bases; bases with no gene match: 9. Full variable domain (rest looked up from reference TRBV5-1 and TRBJ2-5): KAGVTQTPRYLIKTRGQQVTLSCSPISGHRSVSWYQQTPGQGLQFLFEYFSETQRNKGNFPGRFSGRQFSNSRSEMNVSTLELGDSALYLCASSPDRGSLETQYFGPGTRLLVL.